The 10 T cell receptor beta chains given below trace back to one sample, sequenced in a study of cytomegalovirus exposure and HLA in healthy donors. Some clones are missing from TCRdb's copy, which holds only in-frame ones; the method was immunoSEQ multiplex PCR. The table includes fewer than 400,000 clones, roughly 90% detected once. The specimen sequenced was PBMCs. Every receptor here comes from a woman between 18 and 29 years old in good health and CMV-seronegative.

This chain uses TRBV6-5 with TRBJ2-3; 7 positions agree with TRBD2. V lost 2 bases, J lost 4 bases, and 9 bases stayed unmatched. Germline CDR1 MNHEY, CDR2 SVGAGI. The CDR3 totals 16 residues. The CDR3 coding sequence is TGTGCCAGCAGTTACAAGGGCGGGAGAGGGGCAGATACGCAGTATTTT. Translating gives CASSYKGGRGADTQYF.

The CDR3 spells CASSLDSPYEQYF. The CDR3 DNA is TGTGCCAGCAGCTTAGACAGTCCCTACGAGCAGTACTTC. The genes are TRBV7-3 and TRBJ2-7; D possibly corresponds to TRBD1 (5 bases). V dropped 2 bases and J dropped 2 bases, with 7 bases sitting between them. The CDR3 is made up of 13 amino acids. Germline-derived CDR1 and CDR2 are SGHTA and FQGTGA.

The chain carries TRBV29-1 and TRBJ2-1, with D possibly being TRBD1 (5 bases). The CDR3 runs to 14 residues. Germline V gives CDR1 SQVTM, CDR2 ANQGSEA. The germline V and J ends were trimmed by 2 bases and 4 bases, with 12 bases remaining between them. The CDR3 is CSVESPDRYNEQFF. The CDR3 DNA reads TGCAGCGTTGAATCCCCCGACAGATACAATGAGCAGTTCTTC.

The genes are TRBV28 and TRBJ1-5, with D possibly being TRBD1 (5 bases). The CDR3 sequence is 14 residues long. V lost 5 bases and J lost 2, with 10 bases in between. Germline CDR1 and CDR2: MDHEN and SYDVKM. The CDR3 loop reads CASSPPGGNQPQHF. The CDR3 DNA follows: TGTGCCAGCAGTCCACCGGGGGGCAATCAGCCCCAGCATTTT.

V usage is TRBV28 and J usage is TRBJ2-1; a possible D gene is TRBD1 (5 bases). Germline V gives CDR1 MDHEN, CDR2 SYDVKM. Trimming cost V 4 bases and J 9 bases, with 13 bases left between them. This CDR3 is built from 13 residues. The CDR3 is CASSSRQGGEQFF. CDR3 coding DNA: TGTGCCAGCAGTTCGAGGCAGGGCGGTGAGCAGTTCTTC.

The chain employs TRBV9 and TRBJ1-1, with a possible D match to TRBD1 (5 bases). V was clipped by 2 bases and J by 4 bases, with 12 bases between them. From germline, CDR1 is SGDLS and CDR2 YYNGEE. The CDR3 length is 14 residues. The CDR3 DNA reads as TGTGCCAGCAGCGTTTATGCCCAGGGCACTGAAGCTTTCTTT. Protein product: CASSVYAQGTEAFF.

This chain links TRBV5-4 with TRBJ1-2; TRBD1 might be the D (6 bases). Germline V CDR1 and CDR2: SGHNT, YYREEE (reference sequence). V was clipped by 5 bases and J by 7 bases, with 15 bases between them. The CDR3 consists of 13 residues. The CDR3 here is CASRGGDSPGYTF. CDR3 bases: TGTGCCAGCAGAGGGGGGGACTCACCTGGCTACACCTTC.

The CDR3: CASRQGLGFSQPQHF. CDR3 nucleotides: TGTGCCAGCCGACAGGGATTGGGATTCAGTCAGCCCCAGCATTTT. The genes are TRBV2 and TRBJ1-5, with TRBD1 matching 7 bases. Unmatched junction bases numbered 13, after V lost 8 bases and J lost 6 bases. This CDR3 contains 15 residues. Germline CDR1 SNHLY, CDR2 FYNNEI.

V gene TRBV5-6 combines with J gene TRBJ2-5; perhaps TRBD2 as D (6 bases). V lost 4 bases to trimming and J lost 2 bases, with 12 bases between them. The V gene's germline CDR1 is SGHDT and CDR2 YYEEEE. The CDR3 loop spans 14 amino acids. The CDR3 bases are TGTGCCAGCAGCGCGGGACTGCTGCAAGAGACCCAGTACTTC. Amino acids: CASSAGLLQETQYF.

The V gene is TRBV5-1, the J gene TRBJ1-4; 7 bases line up with TRBD1. The germline gives CDR1 SGHRS, CDR2 YFSETQ. This CDR3 contains 15 residues. J gave up 2 bases and V 4 bases, and 5 bases lay outside the gene matches. The CDR3 protein is CASSATGATNEKLFF. CDR3 coding DNA: TGCGCCAGCAGCGCCACAGGGGCCACTAATGAAAAACTGTTTTTT.